These T cell receptor beta chains were read from a single sample in a study of cytomegalovirus exposure and HLA in healthy donors. TCRdb's copy holds only in-frame clones and misses some; the assay was immunoSEQ multiplex PCR. The table shows 75,000 to 90,000 clones, with around 80% occurring only once. The sequencing input was PBMCs. The origin of the receptors is a human donor in good health. The CDR3 runs from the conserved cysteine through the conserved F or W. The order of the fields is clone size, J gene, CDR3 length, V gene, D gene, CDR3 DNA, CDR3 protein. The D gene is left open where the match is weak. Rows may omit the clone size; those that give it use once, few, many or a size class.

abundance: .; j_gene: TRBJ1-1; len: 12; v_gene: TRBV6-5; d_gene: .; CDR3nt: TGTGCCAGCAGTACATGGAACACTGAAGCTTTCTTT; CDR3aa: CASSTWNTEAFF
abundance: .; j_gene: TRBJ2-3; len: 18; v_gene: TRBV5-1; d_gene: TRBD2; CDR3nt: TGCGCCAGCAGCTCCGGGACTAGCGGGGGATCATTCGGAGATACGCAGTATTTT; CDR3aa: CASSSGTSGGSFGDTQYF
abundance: few; j_gene: TRBJ1-2; len: 15; v_gene: TRBV6-5; d_gene: TRBD1; CDR3nt: TGTGCCAGCAGTTACTCGGGGACAGGGGCCTATGGCTACACCTTC; CDR3aa: CASSYSGTGAYGYTF
abundance: .; j_gene: TRBJ1-2; len: 14; v_gene: TRBV29-1; d_gene: TRBD1; CDR3nt: TGCAGCGTTGTAGAGGGACAGGGGGACTATGGCTACACCTTC; CDR3aa: CSVVEGQGDYGYTF
abundance: once; j_gene: TRBJ2-7; len: 14; v_gene: TRBV5-1; d_gene: TRBD1; CDR3nt: TGCGCCAGCAGCTTGGGGACAGGTATCTACGAGCAGTACTTC; CDR3aa: CASSLGTGIYEQYF
abundance: .; j_gene: TRBJ1-1; len: 16; v_gene: TRBV19; d_gene: TRBD1; CDR3nt: TGTGCCAGTAGACCCATTGTGACAGGGGGTTTAACTGAAGCTTTCTTT; CDR3aa: CASRPIVTGGLTEAFF
abundance: .; j_gene: TRBJ2-3; len: 15; v_gene: TRBV5-1; d_gene: TRBD2; CDR3nt: TGCGCCAGCAGCTGGGGACTAGCGGGGAAAGATACGCAGTATTTT; CDR3aa: CASSWGLAGKDTQYF
abundance: .; j_gene: TRBJ1-4; len: 15; v_gene: TRBV12-5; d_gene: TRBD1; CDR3nt: TGTGCTAGTGGTATTACCGGGACAGGAAATGAAAAACTGTTTTTT; CDR3aa: CASGITGTGNEKLFF
abundance: once; j_gene: TRBJ1-1; len: 13; v_gene: TRBV5-5; d_gene: .; CDR3nt: TGTGCCAGCAGCGCTGGACAGAACACTGAAGCTTTCTTT; CDR3aa: CASSAGQNTEAFF
abundance: .; j_gene: TRBJ1-1; len: 18; v_gene: TRBV29-1; d_gene: TRBD1; CDR3nt: TGCAGCGTTAGGGACAGGCCACAGTCGGTGGGGTTTAGCACTGAAGCTTTCTTT; CDR3aa: CSVRDRPQSVGFSTEAFF
abundance: few; j_gene: TRBJ2-7; len: 13; v_gene: TRBV12-5; d_gene: .; CDR3nt: TGTGCTAGTGGACTCGTGGAGGGGACCGAGCAGTACTTC; CDR3aa: CASGLVEGTEQYF
abundance: .; j_gene: TRBJ2-1; len: 13; v_gene: TRBV11-3; d_gene: .; CDR3nt: TGTGCCAGCAGCTTATCCGGCGGGGATGAGCAGTTCTTC; CDR3aa: CASSLSGGDEQFF
abundance: .; j_gene: TRBJ2-1; len: 13; v_gene: TRBV6-1; d_gene: TRBD1; CDR3nt: TGTGCCACCATCGACAGGGATGGCGATGAGCAGTTCTTC; CDR3aa: CATIDRDGDEQFF
abundance: few; j_gene: TRBJ1-1; len: 13; v_gene: TRBV19; d_gene: .; CDR3nt: TGTGCCAGTATTTCCGGCGGGTATACTGAAGCTTTCTTT; CDR3aa: CASISGGYTEAFF
abundance: .; j_gene: TRBJ2-3; len: 18; v_gene: TRBV12-5; d_gene: TRBD2; CDR3nt: TGTGCTAGTGGCCCCGGGACTAGCGGGGGGGCCGGCACAGATACGCAGTATTTT; CDR3aa: CASGPGTSGGAGTDTQYF
abundance: once; j_gene: TRBJ2-6; len: 13; v_gene: TRBV6-5; d_gene: .; CDR3nt: TGTGCCAGCAGTTACCGGGGGGCCAACGTCCTGACTTTC; CDR3aa: CASSYRGANVLTF
abundance: .; j_gene: TRBJ1-2; len: 15; v_gene: TRBV5-1; d_gene: .; CDR3nt: TGCGCCAGCAGCTGGGAGACAGGAGCTAACTATGGCTACACCTTC; CDR3aa: CASSWETGANYGYTF
abundance: .; j_gene: TRBJ2-7; len: 16; v_gene: TRBV4-1; d_gene: .; CDR3nt: TGCGCCAGCAGCCAAGGGTGGGGCCAATTCTCCTACGAGCAGTACTTC; CDR3aa: CASSQGWGQFSYEQYF
abundance: .; j_gene: TRBJ1-1; len: 15; v_gene: TRBV18; d_gene: .; CDR3nt: TGTGCCAGCTCACCACGCAGGGGAATGGACACTGAAGCTTTCTTT; CDR3aa: CASSPRRGMDTEAFF
abundance: once; j_gene: TRBJ2-2; len: 14; v_gene: TRBV9; d_gene: .; CDR3nt: TGTGCCAGCAGCCTAATACAGGGACCCGGGGAGCTGTTTTTT; CDR3aa: CASSLIQGPGELFF
abundance: .; j_gene: TRBJ2-2; len: 13; v_gene: TRBV7-9; d_gene: .; CDR3nt: TGTGCCAGCAGCTTCGGGGGTAGCGGGGAGCTGTTTTTT; CDR3aa: CASSFGGSGELFF
abundance: .; j_gene: TRBJ2-2; len: 17; v_gene: TRBV9; d_gene: TRBD1; CDR3nt: TGTGCCAGCAGCGTAGTTCGCGACAGGGGGAACACCGGGGAGCTGTTTTTT; CDR3aa: CASSVVRDRGNTGELFF
abundance: .; j_gene: TRBJ1-6; len: 16; v_gene: TRBV2; d_gene: TRBD1; CDR3nt: TGTGCCAGCGAGACAGGGTGGGGCACCTATAATTCACCCCTCCACTTT; CDR3aa: CASETGWGTYNSPLHF
abundance: .; j_gene: TRBJ2-7; len: 14; v_gene: TRBV18; d_gene: TRBD1; CDR3nt: TGTGCCAGCTCACCTGGGACAGGGGACTACGAGCAGTACTTC; CDR3aa: CASSPGTGDYEQYF
abundance: .; j_gene: TRBJ2-3; len: 14; v_gene: TRBV2; d_gene: .; CDR3nt: TGTGCCAGCACTAGCCCCTATCCGGGGGATACGCAGTATTTT; CDR3aa: CASTSPYPGDTQYF
abundance: .; j_gene: TRBJ1-6; len: 16; v_gene: TRBV27; d_gene: TRBD1; CDR3nt: TGTGCCAGCAGTGTAACAGGGGGTGCCTATAATTCACCCCTCCACTTT; CDR3aa: CASSVTGGAYNSPLHF